This T cell receptor (beta chain) was identified during a study of human versus mouse CDR3 diversity and MHC coevolution. Regarding the study as a whole: By iCHAO1, human TCR beta clonotypes numbered 1.5 million to 2 million, the most. On average, humans showed more CDR3 deletions and insertions than mice. Human T cells were selected on 5 to 7 MHC II alleles.

Method: immunoSEQ multiplex PCR; TCRdb's copy keeps in-frame clones and lacks some. This repertoire shows about 81,000 clones, around 93% found once; its top ten account for roughly 1.3%. V gave up 0 bases and J gave up 13 bases, with 16 bases separating them. Looked up from germline, CDR1 is SGDLS and CDR2 is YYNGEE. This CDR3 spans 14 amino acids. Cells were CD45RO-negative CD62L-positive naive CD4 T cells sorted from PBMCs. A word on this clone: Its cognate antigen is unknown.

The sequenced sample was naive CD4+ T cells from blood. Subset noted: CD45RO-negative CD62L-positive naive CD4 T cells. The chain combines TRBV9 with TRBJ1-4; tentatively, D is TRBD1 (6 bases). This receptor was identified in a person aged 30 to 70 in good health. CDR3 in amino acids: CASSVEVGGLGLFF. The CDR3 DNA is TGTGCCAGCAGCGTAGAGGTTGGGGGCTTGGGACTGTTTTTT.